Below, 15 T cell receptor beta chains from the same sample are listed, as sequenced in a study of CD8+ T cells in alopecia areata. Following extraction, RNA underwent reverse transcription to cDNA, which served as the sequencing template. TCRdb's copy holds only in-frame clones and misses some; the assay was immunoSEQ multiplex PCR. The repertoire has under 300,000 clones, under 70% of them found once; the top ten carry 0.95% to 1.5%. Specimen: CD4+ T cells sorted from blood, collected at week 0. The receptor source for this set is a human donor with alopecia areata.

This rearrangement joins TRBV6-5 to TRBJ2-5; no definite D call. The V and J ends lost 7 bases and 2 bases respectively, with 11 bases between them. CDR3 length: 13 residues. Germline assignment: CDR1 MNHEY and CDR2 SVGAGI. The DNA for the CDR3 is TGTGCCAGCAAAAGAACACTTCAAGAGACCCAGTACTTC. This translates into CASKRTLQETQYF.

This clone came up a few times. The chain employs TRBV7-2 and TRBJ2-7; 8 positions agree with TRBD1. CDR1 SGHTA and CDR2 FQGNSA come from the germline V gene. CDR3 length equals 15 residues. The V segment lost 5 bases and the J segment 0 bases; nucleotides outside the gene matches: 6. CDR3 DNA sequence: TGTGCCAGCAGCCAGTGGGACAGGAGCTCCTACGAGCAGTACTTC. Amino acids: CASSQWDRSSYEQYF.

The chain uses TRBV29-1 and TRBJ2-7, with 11 bases fitting TRBD2. CDR1 and CDR2 from the germline V gene are SQVTM and ANQGSEA. The CDR3 spans 15 residues. The V and J ends lost 0 bases and 3 bases, in that order; junction bases with no gene match: 4. CDR3 sequence: CSVEDHTSGGYEQYF. The CDR3 nucleotides read TGCAGCGTTGAAGATCACACTAGCGGGGGCTACGAGCAGTACTTC.

The chain combines TRBV27 with TRBJ1-2; D is ambiguous. The ends were cut back, 8 bases at V and 8 bases at J, with 18 bases in the middle. Germline values: CDR1 MNHEY, CDR2 SMNVEV (reference sequence). CDR3 size: 13 residues. CDR3 in DNA: TGTGCCAGCGGGGTTACAAGATCGTCAGGCTACACCTTC. The encoded protein is CASGVTRSSGYTF.

The chain combines TRBV5-1 with TRBJ2-2; D is possibly TRBD1 (7 bases). Germline CDR1 reads SGHRS; CDR2 reads YFSETQ. The CDR3 covers 17 residues. V lost 0 bases to trimming and J lost 5 bases, with 17 bases between them. In DNA form, the CDR3 reads TGCGCCAGCAGCTTGGTGTCCCGGGACAGCGGGACCGGGGAGCTGTTTTTT. Translated: CASSLVSRDSGTGELFF.

The CDR3 coding sequence is TGCAGCACCAATTACAAGGTCCAAGAGACCCAGTACTTC. This gives the protein CSTNYKVQETQYF. This sequence joins TRBV29-1 and TRBJ2-5; D unresolved. V lost 8 bases, J lost 1 base, and 14 bases lay in between. The CDR3 sequence is 13 residues long. CDR1 and CDR2 from the germline V gene are SQVTM and ANQGSEA. Complete variable domain (other parts from reference TRBV29-1 and TRBJ2-5): SAVISQKPSRDICQRGTSLTIQCQVDSQVTMMFWYRQQPGQSLTLIATANQGSEATYESGFVIDKFPISRPNLTFSTLTVSNMSPEDSSIYLCSTNYKVQETQYFGPGTRLLVL.

This chain links TRBV7-8 with TRBJ2-2; 7 bases match TRBD1. CDR3 size: 15 residues. V lost 5 bases, J lost 5 bases, and 8 bases stayed unmatched. CDR1 is SGHVS, CDR2 FQNEAQ, per germline. The CDR3 is CASSQVTGRTGELFF. CDR3 bases: TGTGCCAGCAGCCAAGTGACAGGGCGAACCGGGGAGCTGTTTTTT.

V is TRBV7-9 and J is TRBJ2-5, with D possibly TRBD2 on 5 matching bases. Trimming shortened V by 2 bases and J by 5 bases, and 12 bases separated the two germline ends. CDR3 length: 14 amino acids. Germline V gene lookup returns CDR1 SEHNR and CDR2 FQNEAQ (reference sequence). CDR3 bases: TGTGCCAGCAGCTTAAAAGGACTCCTCGAGACCCAGTACTTC. This codes for CASSLKGLLETQYF.

J is TRBJ2-7 and V is TRBV6-5; D perhaps matches TRBD1 (6 bases). CDR3 length equals 15 residues. Germline loops: CDR1 MNHEY, CDR2 SVGAGI. Trimming cost V 0 bases and J 1 base, with 10 bases left between them. CDR3 region: CASSYSRDKSYEQYF. Written as DNA, the CDR3 is TGTGCCAGCAGTTACTCGAGGGACAAGTCCTACGAGCAGTACTTC.

This clone showed up just a few times. The sample holds other DNA sequences that translate to the same CDR3. The rearrangement uses TRBV2 and TRBJ2-3, with 7 positions matching TRBD1. CDR3 length equals 12 residues. Trimming took 6 bases from V and 6 from J; bases not matched to a gene: 3. The germline V gene has CDR1 SNHLY and CDR2 FYNNEI. CDR3 bases: TGTGCCAGCAGGGACAGGCCCGATACGCAGTATTTT. Translating it yields CASRDRPDTQYF.

V and J are TRBV29-1 and TRBJ1-2, with D unclear. V was cut by 5 bases and J by 4 bases, with 17 bases left in between. The CDR3 spans 14 residues. Germline V CDR1 and CDR2: SQVTM, ANQGSEA. The CDR3 loop reads CSVTRAHSGYGYTF. CDR3 bases: TGCAGCGTTACCCGGGCCCACTCGGGCTATGGCTACACCTTC.

The gene calls are TRBV29-1 and TRBJ2-3; D gene uncertain. Germline loops: CDR1 SQVTM, CDR2 ANQGSEA. V shed 8 bases and J shed 2 bases, with 11 bases lying between them. The CDR3 contains 12 residues. The CDR3 spells CSPLGPTDTQYF. CDR3 sequence (DNA): TGCAGCCCCTTAGGTCCCACAGATACGCAGTATTTT.

V gene TRBV13 combines with J gene TRBJ2-7; D gene unclear. Trimming took off 5 bases at V and 1 base at J, with 9 bases between the two ends. The germline gives CDR1 PRHDT, CDR2 FYEKMQ (reference sequence). The CDR3 is made up of 13 amino acids. The CDR3, as DNA: TGTGCCAGCAGCCCCTACGGGTCCTACGAGCAGTACTTC. Translated, it gives CASSPYGSYEQYF.

This clone has only a few counts. The gene calls are TRBV7-2 and TRBJ2-1; D is possibly TRBD2 (6 bases). Germline V gene sequence: CDR1 SGHTA, CDR2 FQGNSA. V was pared by 0 bases and J by 5 bases, with 14 bases between. The CDR3 is made up of 16 amino acids. The CDR3 nucleotides read TGTGCCAGCAGCTTAGCGCGGGGTGGCGCGAACAATGAGCAGTTCTTC. Encoded protein: CASSLARGGANNEQFF.

The chain carries TRBV29-1 and TRBJ2-7; D is perhaps TRBD1 (7 bases). This CDR3 spans 16 amino acids. The V gene lost 0 bases and the J gene lost 3 bases, with 18 bases spanning the gap. CDR1 SQVTM and CDR2 ANQGSEA come from the germline V gene. The CDR3 nucleotides read TGCAGCGTTGAAGATGCCGGCAGGCAGGGGGGCTACGAGCAGTACTTC. This gives the protein CSVEDAGRQGGYEQYF.